This TCR beta chain came from a study of T cells in localized non-small cell lung cancer. General study findings and limits: Adjacent lung exhibited a median of about 57 among the 100 most abundant tumor clones. The study found T cell clonality highest in uninvolved adjacent lung, above tumor. Increased T cell density in blood showed an association with longer overall survival.

Germline V gene data show CDR1 as KGHSH and CDR2 as LQKENI. The ends were cut back, 5 bases at V and 3 bases at J, with 10 bases in the middle. This CDR3 has 13 amino acids. The assay was immunoSEQ multiplex PCR, and TCRdb's table has in-frame clones only and misses some. The table includes roughly 38,000 clones, about 88% detected once. Regarding this clone: Its antigen is still unknown.

This TCR was sampled from a woman between 18 and 49 years old with stage III lung adenocarcinoma. The specimen comprised peripheral blood, sampled before any cancer treatment. The chain combines TRBV18 with TRBJ1-1; a possible D gene is TRBD1 (6 bases). The chain's CDR3 is CASSYEGDTEAFF. Written as DNA, the CDR3 is TGTGCCAGCTCATACGAGGGGGACACTGAAGCTTTCTTT.